This entry lists 27 T cell receptor beta chains sequenced from one sample in a study of graft-versus-host responses after intestinal transplantation. The antigens for these receptors are not known. Libraries were prepared by immunoSEQ multiplex PCR; TCRdb keeps only in-frame clonotypes and omits some of them. The data contain some 90,000 clones, about nine tenths of them seen just once; the ten biggest clones take up approximately 0.11%. Sequencing used unstimulated CD4+ T cells sorted from spleen or lymph node cells, obtained before intestinal transplant. Receptors were obtained from a human donor who received an intestinal transplant.

The rearrangement joins TRBV7-3 to TRBJ2-3; 7 positions match TRBD2. Per germline, CDR1 SGHTA and CDR2 FQGTGA. The CDR3 consists of 17 residues. Unmatched junction bases numbered 14, after V lost 4 bases and J lost 4 bases. DNA for the CDR3: TGTGCCAGCAGCTCCTTGGGAGGAGCGGGGTTCTCAGATACGCAGTATTTT. Encoded protein: CASSSLGGAGFSDTQYF.

This chain links TRBV4-1 with TRBJ2-1; 8 bases align to TRBD2. J gave up 2 bases and V 6 bases, and 6 bases lay outside the gene matches. The CDR3 has 15 residues. Germline V gives CDR1 MGHRA, CDR2 YSYEKL. The CDR3 region is CASRRGGGAYNEQFF. For the CDR3, the DNA is TGCGCCAGCAGACGGGGGGGCGGCGCCTACAATGAGCAGTTCTTC.

Only a few counts were recorded for this clone. The gene calls are TRBV2 and TRBJ2-7; 9 nucleotides align to TRBD2. The V gene end was trimmed by 0 bases and the J gene end by 6 bases; junction bases not matched to a gene: 0. CDR3 size: 13 residues. Germline lookup yields CDR1 SNHLY and CDR2 FYNNEI. The CDR3 protein is CASSEARGGEQYF. CDR3 DNA: TGTGCCAGCAGTGAAGCGCGGGGGGGCGAGCAGTACTTC. The complete variable domain, with remaining parts taken from reference TRBV2 and TRBJ2-7, reads EPEVTQTPSHQVTQMGQEVILRCVPISNHLYFYWYRQILGQKVEFLVSFYNNEISEKSEIFDDQFSVERPDGSNFTLKIRSTKLEDSAMYFCASSEARGGEQYFGPGTRLTVT.

The V and J genes are TRBV2 and TRBJ1-1; 8 bases fit TRBD1. V was clipped by 8 bases and J by 4 bases; unmatched bases: 3. Per germline, CDR1 SNHLY and CDR2 FYNNEI. CDR3 size: 12 residues. CDR3 nucleotide sequence: TGTGCCAGCGGGGGGACAGGCACTGAAGCTTTCTTT. The encoded protein is CASGGTGTEAFF.

This clone was detected a few times. V usage is TRBV6-5 and J usage is TRBJ1-2, with TRBD1 matching over 7 bases. V lost 2 bases to trimming and J lost 5 bases; unmatched junction nucleotides: 5. Germline-derived CDR1 and CDR2 are MNHEY and SVGAGI. CDR3 length: 14 residues. The CDR3 spells CASSYEVTGYGYTF. DNA of the CDR3: TGTGCCAGCAGTTACGAGGTGACAGGGTATGGCTACACCTTC.

V is TRBV19 and J is TRBJ1-5, with 7 bases fitting TRBD1. Losses at the gene ends were 5 bases for V and 4 bases for J; bases not matched to a gene: 8. Germline V gene data show CDR1 as LNHDA and CDR2 as SQIVND (reference sequence). The CDR3 is made up of 15 amino acids. The CDR3 nucleotides are TGTGCCAGTAGTCTGTCGACAGGGCGGAATCAGCCCCAGCATTTT. This codes for CASSLSTGRNQPQHF.

This chain connects TRBV6-6 to TRBJ1-2; the D gene is possibly TRBD1 (6 bases). CDR1 and CDR2 from the germline V gene are MNHNY and SVGAGI (reference sequence). Deletions cut 4 bases from V and 4 bases from J, with 7 bases between. The CDR3 runs to 12 residues. CDR3: CASSLDSYGYTF. As DNA, the CDR3 is TGTGCCAGCAGTTTGGACAGCTATGGCTACACCTTC.

The chain is built from TRBV10-3 and TRBJ2-1, with D possibly TRBD2 on 5 matching bases. This CDR3 region has 14 residues. V was shortened by 4 bases and J by 8 bases, with 15 bases between the two germline ends. CDR1 is ENHRY and CDR2 is SYGVKD in the germline V gene. CDR3 coding DNA: TGTGCCATCAGTGGTGGGCCTAGCTTATATGAGCAGTTCTTC. Translating gives CAISGGPSLYEQFF.

This clone was observed a single time. The chain is built from TRBV5-1 and TRBJ1-2; the D gene is possibly TRBD1 (5 bases). The CDR3 totals 11 residues. Trimming removed 6 bases at V and 7 bases at J, with 10 bases between. CDR1 SGHRS and CDR2 YFSETQ come from the germline V gene. Here the CDR3 DNA reads TGCGCCAGCACCGGGACTTCTGGCTACACCTTC. The encoded protein is CASTGTSGYTF.

J is TRBJ2-7 and V is TRBV9; weak D call: TRBD1 (6 bases). Germline-derived CDR1 and CDR2 are SGDLS and YYNGEE. The CDR3 length is 16 residues. V dropped 4 bases and J dropped 2 bases, with 19 bases sitting between them. The CDR3 spells CASSPRQAGSTYEQYF. The CDR3 nucleotides are TGTGCCAGCAGCCCCCGACAGGCCGGGTCGACCTACGAGCAGTACTTC.

In regard to this clone: Other DNA sequences in the sample encode the same CDR3. V usage is TRBV20-1 and J usage is TRBJ1-1, with a possible D match to TRBD1 (5 bases). Germline CDR1 reads DFQATT; CDR2 reads SNEGSKA (reference sequence). This CDR3 is built from 11 residues. Trimming left V 3 bases short and J 4 bases short, with 6 bases between. The CDR3 protein is CSASRGTEAFF. The DNA of the CDR3 is TGCAGTGCTAGTAGGGGCACTGAAGCTTTCTTT.

Comments on this clone: In the same sample, other DNA sequences code for this CDR3. The chain is built from TRBV5-1 and TRBJ2-3; TRBD2 matches 7 bases. CDR1 and CDR2 (germline): SGHRS, YFSETQ. Trimming cost V 0 bases and J 4 bases; bases outside gene matches: 2. The CDR3 has 14 residues. The CDR3 DNA reads TGCGCCAGCAGCTTGGTGGGGGGGGCAGATACGCAGTATTTT. Translation gives CASSLVGGADTQYF.

J is TRBJ1-3 and V is TRBV6-1, with D possibly matching TRBD1 (6 bases). The CDR3 is made up of 15 amino acids. The germline V gene encodes CDR1 MNHNS and CDR2 SASEGT. With 4 bases removed from V and 3 bases from J, the gap between germline ends came to 13 bases. CDR3 nucleotide sequence: TGTGCCAGCAGTGTCGGGACAATCGGTGGAAACACCATATATTTT. As protein: CASSVGTIGGNTIYF.

This clone appeared a single time. The chain recombines TRBV12-5 with TRBJ1-2, with D unclear. Per the germline V gene, CDR1 is LGHNT and CDR2 is FRNRAP. The CDR3 consists of 13 residues. V was pared by 0 bases and J by 6 bases, with 8 bases between. This CDR3 reads CASGLVLGHGYTF. CDR3 sequence (DNA): TGTGCTAGTGGTTTGGTACTTGGGCATGGCTACACCTTC.

In DNA form, the CDR3 reads TGTGCCAGCAGGGTAGAACTGAACACCGGGGAGCTGTTTTTT. Translating it yields CASRVELNTGELFF. The V call is TRBV27, the J call TRBJ2-2; no firm D call. The CDR3 length is 14 residues. CDR1 and CDR2 from the germline V gene are MNHEY and SMNVEV (reference sequence). Trimming removed 6 bases from V and 1 base from J, with 9 bases in between.

This rearrangement joins TRBV10-3 to TRBJ1-1; 11 nucleotides line up with TRBD1. Germline V gene lookup returns CDR1 ENHRY and CDR2 SYGVKD. This CDR3 is built from 14 residues. The trim removed 4 bases at V and 6 bases at J, leaving 4 bases unmatched. Here the CDR3 DNA reads TGTGCCATCAGTGGGGGACAGGGGGTCTCTGAAGCTTTCTTT. It yields the protein CAISGGQGVSEAFF.

This clone has only one observation. The chain combines TRBV5-1 with TRBJ1-1; D gene uncertain. CDR1 and CDR2 from the germline V gene are SGHRS and YFSETQ. The length of the CDR3 is 13 residues. V dropped 3 bases and J dropped 2 bases, with 8 bases sitting between them. Here the CDR3 reads CASSWAENTEAFF. CDR3 bases: TGCGCCAGCAGCTGGGCAGAAAACACTGAAGCTTTCTTT.

The CDR3 DNA follows: TGTGCCAGCAGCTATAGTAGCGCCACCGGGGAGCTGTTTTTT. Amino acids: CASSYSSATGELFF. The chain has TRBV6-5 and TRBJ2-2, with a weak D call TRBD2 (5 bases). This CDR3 comprises 14 residues. Trimming shortened V by 6 bases and J by 4 bases, and 12 bases separated the two germline ends. Germline lookup yields CDR1 MNHEY and CDR2 SVGAGI.

The V gene is TRBV25-1, the J gene TRBJ1-2, with 8 bases that match TRBD1. Trimming at V came to 7 bases and at J to 5 bases, leaving 6 bases not matched to a gene. Germline loops: CDR1 MGHDK, CDR2 SYGVNS. The CDR3 contains 13 residues. CDR3: CASTGGQGYGYTF. Here the CDR3 DNA reads TGTGCCAGCACCGGAGGACAGGGATATGGCTACACCTTC.

The CDR3 nucleotides read TGTGCCAGCAGCCTTGGACAGGGGGCGAACGCTGAGCAGTTCTTC. It yields the protein CASSLGQGANAEQFF. V and J are TRBV7-3 and TRBJ2-1, with 11 bases matching TRBD1. Germline CDR1 SGHTA, CDR2 FQGTGA. J gave up 9 bases and V 5 bases, and 9 bases lay outside the gene matches. This CDR3 region has 15 residues.

V and J are TRBV5-4 and TRBJ2-2; 7 nucleotides line up with TRBD2. CDR1 and CDR2 from the germline V gene are SGHNT and YYREEE (reference sequence). V lost 0 bases and J lost 4; bases outside the gene matches: 3. The CDR3 spans 15 residues. This chain's CDR3 is CASSLGAGSTGELFF. For the CDR3, the DNA is TGTGCCAGCAGCTTGGGAGCGGGGTCCACCGGGGAGCTGTTTTTT.

CDR3 loop: CASSPTSSEQYF. The CDR3 coding sequence is TGTGCCAGCAGCCCAACTAGTAGCGAGCAGTACTTC. The genes are TRBV2 and TRBJ2-7; D is perhaps TRBD2 (5 bases). The CDR3 has 12 residues. The germline V gene has CDR1 SNHLY and CDR2 FYNNEI. The V end lost 6 bases, the J end lost 6 bases, and 12 bases lay between the germline ends.

V and J are TRBV19 and TRBJ2-7; 8 bases fit TRBD1. The CDR3 has 14 residues. The J segment lost 1 base and the V segment lost 4 bases, leaving 3 bases of the junction unmatched. Germline CDR1 LNHDA, CDR2 SQIVND (reference sequence). CDR3 nucleotide sequence: TGTGCCAGTAGTAGCACAGGGGGATCCTACGAGCAGTACTTC. Translation gives CASSSTGGSYEQYF.

The chain employs TRBV12-5 and TRBJ2-3; D remains unclear. Per the germline V gene, CDR1 is LGHNT and CDR2 is FRNRAP. The CDR3 totals 12 residues. Trimming removed 6 bases at V and 6 bases at J, with 10 bases between. CDR3 nucleotides: TGTGCTAGTGGCCCGATCGCGGATACGCAGTATTTT. Its translation is CASGPIADTQYF.

The chain is built from TRBV6-1 and TRBJ2-7, with TRBD2 as a possible D gene (7 bases). Germline V gene lookup returns CDR1 MNHNS and CDR2 SASEGT. V shed 6 bases and J shed 3 bases, with 15 bases lying between them. This CDR3 is 14 amino acids long. CDR3 DNA: TGTGCCAGCAGACAAGGGGGGGTCCTCTACGAGCAGTACTTC. It translates to CASRQGGVLYEQYF.

The chain couples TRBV9 to TRBJ2-5; D not certain. Trimming stripped 0 bases from V and 1 base from J, with 10 bases between. This CDR3 spans 15 amino acids. Germline lookup yields CDR1 SGDLS and CDR2 YYNGEE. CDR3 coding DNA: TGTGCCAGCAGCGTAGGTGTCGCTAGCCAAGAGACCCAGTACTTC. Translated, it gives CASSVGVASQETQYF.

V gene TRBV19 combines with J gene TRBJ1-1; the match to TRBD1 covers 7 bases. The germline gives CDR1 LNHDA, CDR2 SQIVND (reference sequence). V was clipped by 4 bases and J by 1 base; unmatched bases: 6. The CDR3 spans 15 residues. CDR3 amino acids: CASSKTGIKNTEAFF. The CDR3 DNA reads as TGTGCCAGTAGTAAGACAGGGATCAAGAACACTGAAGCTTTCTTT. The variable domain in full, completed from reference TRBV19 and TRBJ1-1, reads DGGITQSPKYLFRKEGQNVTLSCEQNLNHDAMYWYRQDPGQGLRLIYYSQIVNDFQKGDIAEGYSVSREKKESFPLTVTSAQKNPTAFYLCASSKTGIKNTEAFFGQGTRLTVV.